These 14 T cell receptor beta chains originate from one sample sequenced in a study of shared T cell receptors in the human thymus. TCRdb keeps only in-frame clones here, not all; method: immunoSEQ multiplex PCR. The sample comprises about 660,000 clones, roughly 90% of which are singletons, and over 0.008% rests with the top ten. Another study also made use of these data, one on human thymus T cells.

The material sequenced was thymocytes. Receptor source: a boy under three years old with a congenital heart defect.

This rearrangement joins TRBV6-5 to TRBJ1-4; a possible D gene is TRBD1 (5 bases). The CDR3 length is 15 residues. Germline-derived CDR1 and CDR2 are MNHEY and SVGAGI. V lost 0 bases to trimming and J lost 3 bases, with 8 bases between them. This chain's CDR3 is CASSYSRAANEKLFF. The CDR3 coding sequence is TGTGCCAGCAGTTACTCCAGGGCGGCTAATGAAAAACTGTTTTTT.

The CDR3, as DNA: TGTGCCAGCAGCCCTCCGACCGGGACAGGGGCCAATGAGCAGTTCTTC. Protein: CASSPPTGTGANEQFF. V is TRBV7-9 and J is TRBJ2-1, with TRBD1 identical over 10 bases. CDR3 length: 16 amino acids. The germline CDR1 and CDR2 sequences are SEHNR and FQNEAQ (reference sequence). Losses at the gene ends were 5 bases for V and 6 bases for J; bases not matched to a gene: 10.

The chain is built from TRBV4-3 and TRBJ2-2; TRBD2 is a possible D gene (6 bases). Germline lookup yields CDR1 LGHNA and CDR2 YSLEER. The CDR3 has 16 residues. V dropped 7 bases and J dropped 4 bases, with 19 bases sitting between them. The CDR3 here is CASTPRREKGTGELFF. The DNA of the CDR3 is TGCGCCAGCACCCCAAGACGGGAGAAGGGCACCGGGGAGCTGTTTTTT.

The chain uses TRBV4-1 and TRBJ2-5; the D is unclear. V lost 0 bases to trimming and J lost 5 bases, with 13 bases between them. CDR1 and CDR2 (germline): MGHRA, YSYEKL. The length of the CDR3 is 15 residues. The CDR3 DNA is TGCGCCAGCAGCCAAGATGTCCCCGAGAGTGAGACCCAGTACTTC. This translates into CASSQDVPESETQYF.

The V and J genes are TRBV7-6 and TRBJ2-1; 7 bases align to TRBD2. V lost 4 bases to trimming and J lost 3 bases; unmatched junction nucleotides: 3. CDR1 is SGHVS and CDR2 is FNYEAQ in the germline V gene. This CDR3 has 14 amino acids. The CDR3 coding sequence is TGTGCCAGCAGCTACGGGACTATCTACAATGAGCAGTTCTTC. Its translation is CASSYGTIYNEQFF.

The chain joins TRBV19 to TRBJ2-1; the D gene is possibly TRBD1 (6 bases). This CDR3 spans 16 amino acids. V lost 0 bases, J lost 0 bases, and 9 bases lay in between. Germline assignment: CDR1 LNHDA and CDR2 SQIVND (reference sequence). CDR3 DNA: TGTGCCAGTAGTATAGAAAGGGGGAGCTCCTACAATGAGCAGTTCTTC. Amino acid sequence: CASSIERGSSYNEQFF. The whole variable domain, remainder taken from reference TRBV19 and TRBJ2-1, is DGGITQSPKYLFRKEGQNVTLSCEQNLNHDAMYWYRQDPGQGLRLIYYSQIVNDFQKGDIAEGYSVSREKKESFPLTVTSAQKNPTAFYLCASSIERGSSYNEQFFGPGTRLTVL.

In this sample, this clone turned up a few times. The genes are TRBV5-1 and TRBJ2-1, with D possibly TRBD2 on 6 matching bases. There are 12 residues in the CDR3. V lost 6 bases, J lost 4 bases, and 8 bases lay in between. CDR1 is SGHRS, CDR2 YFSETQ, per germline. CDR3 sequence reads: CASTGLYNEQFF. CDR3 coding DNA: TGCGCCAGCACGGGACTTTACAATGAGCAGTTCTTC.

The DNA for the CDR3 is TGCGCCAGCAGCCGGGGTAGCGGGAGGGATTACAATGAGCAGTTCTTC. Translating it yields CASSRGSGRDYNEQFF. This chain links TRBV4-3 with TRBJ2-1, with TRBD2 identical over 11 bases. Germline V gene sequence: CDR1 LGHNA, CDR2 YSLEER. The CDR3 runs to 16 residues. Trimming took 4 bases from V and 4 from J; bases not matched to a gene: 6.

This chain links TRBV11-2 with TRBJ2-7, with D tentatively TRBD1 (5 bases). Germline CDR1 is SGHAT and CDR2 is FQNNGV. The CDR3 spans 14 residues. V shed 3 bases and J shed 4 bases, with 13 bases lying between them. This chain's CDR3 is CASSLGQTLYEQYF. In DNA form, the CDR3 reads TGTGCCAGCAGCTTGGGGCAGACCCTATACGAGCAGTACTTC.

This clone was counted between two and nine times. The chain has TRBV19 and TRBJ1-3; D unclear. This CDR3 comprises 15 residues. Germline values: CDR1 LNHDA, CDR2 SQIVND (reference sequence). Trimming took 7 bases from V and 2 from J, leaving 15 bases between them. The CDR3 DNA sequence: TGTGCCAGTACCCCCGGCGGGTTCGCTGGAAACACCATATATTTT. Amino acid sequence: CASTPGGFAGNTIYF.

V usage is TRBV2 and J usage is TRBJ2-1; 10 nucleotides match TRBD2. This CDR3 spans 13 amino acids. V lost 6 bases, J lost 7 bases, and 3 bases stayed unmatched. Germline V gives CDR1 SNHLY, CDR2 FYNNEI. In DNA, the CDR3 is TGTGCCAGCAGGCCTAGCGGGGGTAATGAGCAGTTCTTC. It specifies CASRPSGGNEQFF.

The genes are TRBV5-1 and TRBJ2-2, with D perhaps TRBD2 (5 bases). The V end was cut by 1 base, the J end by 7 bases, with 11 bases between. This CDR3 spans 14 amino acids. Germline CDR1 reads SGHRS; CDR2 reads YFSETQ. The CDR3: CASSLFTGSGELFF. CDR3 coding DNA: TGCGCCAGCAGCTTGTTTACGGGAAGCGGGGAGCTGTTTTTT. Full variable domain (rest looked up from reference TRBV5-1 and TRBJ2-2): KAGVTQTPRYLIKTRGQQVTLSCSPISGHRSVSWYQQTPGQGLQFLFEYFSETQRNKGNFPGRFSGRQFSNSRSEMNVSTLELGDSALYLCASSLFTGSGELFFGEGSRLTVL.

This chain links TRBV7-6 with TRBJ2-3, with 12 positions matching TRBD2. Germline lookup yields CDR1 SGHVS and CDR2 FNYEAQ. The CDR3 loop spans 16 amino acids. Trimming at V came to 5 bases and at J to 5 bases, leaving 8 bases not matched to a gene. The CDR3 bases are TGTGCCAGCAGCACGGCTAGCGGGAGGGCCCTAGATACGCAGTATTTT. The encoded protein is CASSTASGRALDTQYF.

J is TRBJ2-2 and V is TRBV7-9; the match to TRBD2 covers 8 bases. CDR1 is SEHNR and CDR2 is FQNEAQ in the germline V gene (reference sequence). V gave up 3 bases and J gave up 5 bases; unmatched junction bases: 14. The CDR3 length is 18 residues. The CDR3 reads CASSLSVAGQTGTGELFF. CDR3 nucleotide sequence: TGTGCCAGCAGCTTGTCCGTAGCGGGACAAACGGGAACCGGGGAGCTGTTTTTT.